This TCR beta chain was sequenced for a study of T cells expressing NK-cell markers. Turning to the study itself: There were seven HCMV-seropositive donors and one seronegative donor among the eight sequenced.

Study observations and caveats: A few donors' CD3+CD56-NKG2C+ cells were dominated by the same clonotypes.

From the 5' RACE reads, TCRdb lists one entry per CDR3 protein and no DNA. This table holds roughly 430,000 distinct CDR3 sequences. CDR1 is MNHNS, CDR2 SASEGT, per germline. CDR3 length: 13 residues. Points on this clonotype: Its antigen is undetermined.

The sequencing sample was made of blood T cells: a sorted CD56 or NKG2C T cell subset, CD4+ or CD8+ T cells, or bulk PBMC T cells (not recorded which). The chain employs TRBV6-1 and TRBJ1-5. This clonotype was obtained from a woman aged 18 to 75 in good health. The CDR3 loop reads CASGRRSNQPQHF.